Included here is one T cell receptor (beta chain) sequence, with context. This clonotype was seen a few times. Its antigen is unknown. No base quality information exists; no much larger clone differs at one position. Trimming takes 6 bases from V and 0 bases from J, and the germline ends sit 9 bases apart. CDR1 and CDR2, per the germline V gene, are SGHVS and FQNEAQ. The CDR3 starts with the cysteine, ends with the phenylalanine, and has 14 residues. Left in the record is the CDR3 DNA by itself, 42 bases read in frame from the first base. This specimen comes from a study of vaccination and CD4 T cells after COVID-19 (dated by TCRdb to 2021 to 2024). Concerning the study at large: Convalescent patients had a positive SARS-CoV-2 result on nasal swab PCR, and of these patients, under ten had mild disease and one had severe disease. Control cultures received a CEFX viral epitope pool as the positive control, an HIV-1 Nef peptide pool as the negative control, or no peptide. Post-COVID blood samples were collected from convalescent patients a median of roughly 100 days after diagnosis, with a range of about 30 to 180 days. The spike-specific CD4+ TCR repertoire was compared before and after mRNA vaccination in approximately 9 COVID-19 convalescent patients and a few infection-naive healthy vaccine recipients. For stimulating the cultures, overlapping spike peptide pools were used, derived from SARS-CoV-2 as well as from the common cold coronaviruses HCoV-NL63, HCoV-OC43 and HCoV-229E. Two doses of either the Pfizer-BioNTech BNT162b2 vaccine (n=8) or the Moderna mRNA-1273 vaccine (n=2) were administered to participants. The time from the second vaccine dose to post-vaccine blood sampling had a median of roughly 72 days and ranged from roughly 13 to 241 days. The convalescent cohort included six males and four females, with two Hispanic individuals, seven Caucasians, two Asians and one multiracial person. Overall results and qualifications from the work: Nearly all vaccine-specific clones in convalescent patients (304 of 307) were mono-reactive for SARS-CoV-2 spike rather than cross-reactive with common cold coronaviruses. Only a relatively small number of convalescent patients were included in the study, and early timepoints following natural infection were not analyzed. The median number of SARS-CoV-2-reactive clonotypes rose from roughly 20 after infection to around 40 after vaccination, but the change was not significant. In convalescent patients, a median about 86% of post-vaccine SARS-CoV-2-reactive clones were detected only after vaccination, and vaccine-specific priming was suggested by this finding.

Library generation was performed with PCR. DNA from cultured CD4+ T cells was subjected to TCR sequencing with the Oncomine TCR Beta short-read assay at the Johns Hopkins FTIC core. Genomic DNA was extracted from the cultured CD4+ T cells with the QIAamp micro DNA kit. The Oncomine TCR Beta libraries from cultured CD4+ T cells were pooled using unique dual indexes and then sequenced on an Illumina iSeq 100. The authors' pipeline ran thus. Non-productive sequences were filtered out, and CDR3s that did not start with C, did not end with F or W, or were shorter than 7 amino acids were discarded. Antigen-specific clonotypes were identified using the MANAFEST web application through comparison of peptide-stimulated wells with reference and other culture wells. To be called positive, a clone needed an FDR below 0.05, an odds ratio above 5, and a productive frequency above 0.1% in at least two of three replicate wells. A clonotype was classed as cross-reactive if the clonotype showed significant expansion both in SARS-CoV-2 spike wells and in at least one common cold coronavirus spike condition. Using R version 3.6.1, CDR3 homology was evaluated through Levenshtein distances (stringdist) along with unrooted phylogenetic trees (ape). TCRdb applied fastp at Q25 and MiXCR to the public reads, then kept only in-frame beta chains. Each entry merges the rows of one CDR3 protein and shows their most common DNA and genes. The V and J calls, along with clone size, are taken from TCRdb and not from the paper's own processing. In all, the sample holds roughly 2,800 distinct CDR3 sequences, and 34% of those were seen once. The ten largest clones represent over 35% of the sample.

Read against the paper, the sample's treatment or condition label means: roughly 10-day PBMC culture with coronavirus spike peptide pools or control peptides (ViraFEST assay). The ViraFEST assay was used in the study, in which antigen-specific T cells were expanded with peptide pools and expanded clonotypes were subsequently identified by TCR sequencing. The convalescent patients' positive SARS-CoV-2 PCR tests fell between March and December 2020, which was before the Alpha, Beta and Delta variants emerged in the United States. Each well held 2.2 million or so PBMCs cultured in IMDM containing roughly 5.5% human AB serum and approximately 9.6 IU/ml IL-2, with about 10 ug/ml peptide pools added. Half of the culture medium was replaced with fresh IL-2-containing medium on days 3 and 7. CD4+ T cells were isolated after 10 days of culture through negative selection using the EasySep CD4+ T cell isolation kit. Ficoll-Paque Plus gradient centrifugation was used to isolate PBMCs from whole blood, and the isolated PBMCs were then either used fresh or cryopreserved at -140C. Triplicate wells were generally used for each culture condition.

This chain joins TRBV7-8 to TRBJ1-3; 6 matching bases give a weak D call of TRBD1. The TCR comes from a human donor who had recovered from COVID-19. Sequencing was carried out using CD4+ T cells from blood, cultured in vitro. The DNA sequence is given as TGTGCCAGCAGACCCAGGGGCTCTGGAAACACCATATATTTT. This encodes CASRPRGSGNTIYF.